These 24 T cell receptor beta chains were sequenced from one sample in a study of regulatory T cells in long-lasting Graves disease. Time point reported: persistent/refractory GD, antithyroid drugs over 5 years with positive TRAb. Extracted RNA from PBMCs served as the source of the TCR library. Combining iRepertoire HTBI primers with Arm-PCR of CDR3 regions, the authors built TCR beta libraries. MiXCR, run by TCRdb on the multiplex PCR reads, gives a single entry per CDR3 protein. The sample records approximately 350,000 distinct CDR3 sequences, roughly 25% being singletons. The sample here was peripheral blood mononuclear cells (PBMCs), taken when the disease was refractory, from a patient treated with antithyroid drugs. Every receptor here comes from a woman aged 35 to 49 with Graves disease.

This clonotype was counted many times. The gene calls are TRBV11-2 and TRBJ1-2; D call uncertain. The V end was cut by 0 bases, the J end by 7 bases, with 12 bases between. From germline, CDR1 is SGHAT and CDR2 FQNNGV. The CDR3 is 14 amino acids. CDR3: CASSLDGQHGGYTF. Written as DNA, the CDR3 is TGTGCCAGCAGCTTAGATGGGCAGCATGGTGGCTACACCTTC.

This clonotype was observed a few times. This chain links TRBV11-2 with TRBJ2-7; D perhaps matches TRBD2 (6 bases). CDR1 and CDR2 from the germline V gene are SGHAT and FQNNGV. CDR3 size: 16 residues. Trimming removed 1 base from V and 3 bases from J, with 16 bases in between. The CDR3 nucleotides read TGTGCCAGCAGCTTAGCCCCCACAACGGGAGTCTACGAGCAGTACTTC. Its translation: CASSLAPTTGVYEQYF.

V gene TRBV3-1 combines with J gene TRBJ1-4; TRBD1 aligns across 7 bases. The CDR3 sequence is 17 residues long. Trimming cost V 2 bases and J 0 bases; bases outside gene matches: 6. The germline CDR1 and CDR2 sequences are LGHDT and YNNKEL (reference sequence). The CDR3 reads CASSQTGAPATNEKLFF. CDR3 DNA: TGTGCCAGCAGCCAAACAGGGGCGCCCGCAACTAATGAAAAACTGTTTTTT. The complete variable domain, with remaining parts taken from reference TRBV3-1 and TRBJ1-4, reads DTAVSQTPKYLVTQMGNDKSIKCEQNLGHDTMYWYKQDSKKFLKIMFSYNNKELIINETVPNRFSPKSPDKAHLNLHINSLELGDSAVYFCASSQTGAPATNEKLFFGSGTQLSVL.

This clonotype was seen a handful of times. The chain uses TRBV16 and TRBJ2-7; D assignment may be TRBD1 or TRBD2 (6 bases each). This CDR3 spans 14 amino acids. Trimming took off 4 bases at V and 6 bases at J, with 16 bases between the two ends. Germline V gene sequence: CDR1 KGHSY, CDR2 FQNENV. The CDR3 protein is CASSLGTGAPEQYF. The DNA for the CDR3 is TGTGCCAGCAGCCTTGGGACGGGGGCCCCCGAGCAGTACTTC.

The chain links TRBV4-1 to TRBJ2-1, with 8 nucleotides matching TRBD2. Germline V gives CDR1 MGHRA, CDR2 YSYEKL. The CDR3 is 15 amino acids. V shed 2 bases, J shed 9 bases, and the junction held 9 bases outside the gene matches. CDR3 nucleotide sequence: TGCGCCAGCAGCCAATCTGCGGGAGGTCTAGTTGAGCAGTTCTTC. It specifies CASSQSAGGLVEQFF.

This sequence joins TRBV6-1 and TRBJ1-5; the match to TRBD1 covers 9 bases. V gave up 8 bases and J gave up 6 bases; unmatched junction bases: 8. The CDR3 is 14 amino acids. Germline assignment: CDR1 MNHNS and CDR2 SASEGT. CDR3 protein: CASRGQGSSQPQHF. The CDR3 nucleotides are TGTGCCAGCCGTGGACAGGGGTCGAGTCAGCCCCAGCATTTT.

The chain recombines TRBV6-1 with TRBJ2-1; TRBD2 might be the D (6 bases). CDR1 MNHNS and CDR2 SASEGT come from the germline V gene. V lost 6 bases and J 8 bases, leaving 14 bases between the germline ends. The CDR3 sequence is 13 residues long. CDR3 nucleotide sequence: TGTGCCAGCAGAGATCGGGAGAGCGATGAGCAGTTCTTC. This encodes CASRDRESDEQFF.

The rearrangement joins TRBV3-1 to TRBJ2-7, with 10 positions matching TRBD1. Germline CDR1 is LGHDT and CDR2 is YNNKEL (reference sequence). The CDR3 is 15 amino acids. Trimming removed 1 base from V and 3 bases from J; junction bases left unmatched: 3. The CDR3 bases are TGTGCCAGCAGCCAAGTTAGGACAGGGGGCTACGAGCAGTACTTC. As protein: CASSQVRTGGYEQYF.

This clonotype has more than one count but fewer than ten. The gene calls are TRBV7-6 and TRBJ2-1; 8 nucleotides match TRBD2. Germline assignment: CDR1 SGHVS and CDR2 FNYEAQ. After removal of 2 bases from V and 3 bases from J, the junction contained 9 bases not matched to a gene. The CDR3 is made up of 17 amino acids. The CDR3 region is CASSLNRAGGFYNEQFF. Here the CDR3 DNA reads TGTGCCAGCAGCTTAAATAGGGCGGGAGGCTTCTACAATGAGCAGTTCTTC. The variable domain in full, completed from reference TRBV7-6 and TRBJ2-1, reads GAGVSQSPRYKVTKRGQDVALRCDPISGHVSLYWYRQALGQGPEFLTYFNYEAQQDKSGLPNDRFSAERPEGSISTLTIQRTEQRDSAMYRCASSLNRAGGFYNEQFFGPGTRLTVL.

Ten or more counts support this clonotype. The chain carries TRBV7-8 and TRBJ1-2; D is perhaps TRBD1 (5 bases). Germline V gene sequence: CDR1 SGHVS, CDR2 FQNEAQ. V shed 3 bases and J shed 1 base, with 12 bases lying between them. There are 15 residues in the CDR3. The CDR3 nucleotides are TGTGCCAGCAGCTTGGAGGGGCCTCTTAACTATGGCTACACCTTC. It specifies CASSLEGPLNYGYTF.

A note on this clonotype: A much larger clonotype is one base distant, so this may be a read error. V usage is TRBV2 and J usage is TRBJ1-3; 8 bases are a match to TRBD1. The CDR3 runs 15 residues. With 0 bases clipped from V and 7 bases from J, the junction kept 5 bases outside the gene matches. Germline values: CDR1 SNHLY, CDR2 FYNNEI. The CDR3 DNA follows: TGTGCCAGCAGTGAAGCGCACAGGGGGACGAACACCATATATTTT. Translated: CASSEAHRGTNTIYF.

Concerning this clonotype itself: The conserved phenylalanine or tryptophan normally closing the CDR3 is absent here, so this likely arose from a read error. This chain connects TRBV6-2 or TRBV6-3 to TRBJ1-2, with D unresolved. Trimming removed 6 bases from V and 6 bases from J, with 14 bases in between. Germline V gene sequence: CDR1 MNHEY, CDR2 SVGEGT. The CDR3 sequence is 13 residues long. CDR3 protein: CASRDTGVDGYTY. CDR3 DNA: TGTGCCAGCAGAGACACCGGCGTGGATGGCTACACCTAC.

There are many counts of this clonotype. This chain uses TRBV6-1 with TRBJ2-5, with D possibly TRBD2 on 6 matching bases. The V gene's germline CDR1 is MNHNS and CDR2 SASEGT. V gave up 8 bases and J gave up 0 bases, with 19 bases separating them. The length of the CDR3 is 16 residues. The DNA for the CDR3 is TGTGCCAGCTCATCTTGGGGGGAGGCCAACCAAGAGACCCAGTACTTC. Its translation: CASSSWGEANQETQYF.

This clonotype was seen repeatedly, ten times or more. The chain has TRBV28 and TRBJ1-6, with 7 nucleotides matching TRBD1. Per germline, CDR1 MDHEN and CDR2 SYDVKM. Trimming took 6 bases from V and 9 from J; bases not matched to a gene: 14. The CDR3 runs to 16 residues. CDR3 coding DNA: TGTGCCAGCAGCATGTACCCGACAGGGTCCGGTTCACCCCTCCACTTT. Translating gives CASSMYPTGSGSPLHF.

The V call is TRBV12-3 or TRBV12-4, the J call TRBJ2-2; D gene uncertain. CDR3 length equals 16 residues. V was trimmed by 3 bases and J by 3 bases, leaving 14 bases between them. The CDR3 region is CASSFMRLQDTGELFF. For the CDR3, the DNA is TGTGCCAGCAGTTTTATGCGGCTTCAGGACACCGGGGAGCTGTTTTTT.

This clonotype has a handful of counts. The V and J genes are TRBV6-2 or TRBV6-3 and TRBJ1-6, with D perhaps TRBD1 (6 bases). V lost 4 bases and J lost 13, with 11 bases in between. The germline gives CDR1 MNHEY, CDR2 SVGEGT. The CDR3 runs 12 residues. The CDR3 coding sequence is TGTGCCAGCAGTTTAAAAGGGGGGCCCCTCCACTTT. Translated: CASSLKGGPLHF.

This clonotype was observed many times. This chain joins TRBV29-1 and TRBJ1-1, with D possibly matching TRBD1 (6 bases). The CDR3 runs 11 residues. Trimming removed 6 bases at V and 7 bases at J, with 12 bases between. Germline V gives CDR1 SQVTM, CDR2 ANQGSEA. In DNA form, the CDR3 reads TGCAGCGTCACTCGGACAGATGAAGCTTTCTTT. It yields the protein CSVTRTDEAFF.

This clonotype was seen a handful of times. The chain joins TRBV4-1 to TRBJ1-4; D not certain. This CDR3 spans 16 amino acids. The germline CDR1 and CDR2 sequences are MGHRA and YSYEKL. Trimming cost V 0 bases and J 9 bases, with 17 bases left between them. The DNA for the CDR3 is TGCGCCAGCAGCCAAGATCGGGCGGACCCCCGCAAAAAACTGTTTTTT. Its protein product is CASSQDRADPRKKLFF.

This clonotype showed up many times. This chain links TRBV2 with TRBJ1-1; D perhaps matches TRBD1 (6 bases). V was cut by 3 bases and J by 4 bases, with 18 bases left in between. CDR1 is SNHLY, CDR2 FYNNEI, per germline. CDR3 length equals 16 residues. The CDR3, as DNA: TGTGCCAGCAGTGATCCCGGCAGGGGTATGGGCACTGAAGCTTTCTTT. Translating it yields CASSDPGRGMGTEAFF.

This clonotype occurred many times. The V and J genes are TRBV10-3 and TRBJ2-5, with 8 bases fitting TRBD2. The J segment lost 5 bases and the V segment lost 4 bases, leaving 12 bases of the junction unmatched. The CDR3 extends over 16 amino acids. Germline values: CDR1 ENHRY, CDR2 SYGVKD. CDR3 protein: CAISGETPGLGETQYF. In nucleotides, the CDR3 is TGTGCCATCAGTGGGGAGACACCGGGACTAGGGGAGACCCAGTACTTC.

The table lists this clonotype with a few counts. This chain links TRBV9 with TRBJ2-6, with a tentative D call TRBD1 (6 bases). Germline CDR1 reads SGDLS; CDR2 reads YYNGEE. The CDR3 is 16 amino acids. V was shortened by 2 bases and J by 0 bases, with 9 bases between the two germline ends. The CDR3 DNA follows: TGTGCCAGCAGCGTTAGCAGGGGCTCTGGGGCCAACGTCCTGACTTTC. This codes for CASSVSRGSGANVLTF.

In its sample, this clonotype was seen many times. The CDR3, as DNA: TGTGCCAGCAGTTTAGCACCGGGACGGATCACCGGGGAGCTGTTTTTT. It specifies CASSLAPGRITGELFF. V gene TRBV27 combines with J gene TRBJ2-2, with D perhaps TRBD1 or TRBD2 (5 bases each). The V end was cut by 2 bases, the J end by 4 bases, with 14 bases between. CDR1 and CDR2 from the germline V gene are MNHEY and SMNVEV (reference sequence). This CDR3 comprises 16 residues.

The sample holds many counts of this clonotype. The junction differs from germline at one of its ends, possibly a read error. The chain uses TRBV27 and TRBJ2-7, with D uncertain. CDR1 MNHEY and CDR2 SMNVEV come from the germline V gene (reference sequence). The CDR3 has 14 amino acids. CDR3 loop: CASSLYGSSYEQYF. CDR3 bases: TGTGCCAGCAGCTTATACGGCAGCTCCTACGAGCAGTACTTC.

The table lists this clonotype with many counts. The CDR3: CASSWDAETQYF. The CDR3 nucleotides are TGTGCCAGCAGTTGGGACGCCGAGACCCAGTACTTC. J is TRBJ2-5 and V is TRBV6-5; tentatively, D is TRBD1 or TRBD2 (5 bases each). V lost 4 bases and J 5 bases, leaving 8 bases between the germline ends. The V gene's germline CDR1 is MNHEY and CDR2 SVGAGI. The CDR3 totals 12 residues.